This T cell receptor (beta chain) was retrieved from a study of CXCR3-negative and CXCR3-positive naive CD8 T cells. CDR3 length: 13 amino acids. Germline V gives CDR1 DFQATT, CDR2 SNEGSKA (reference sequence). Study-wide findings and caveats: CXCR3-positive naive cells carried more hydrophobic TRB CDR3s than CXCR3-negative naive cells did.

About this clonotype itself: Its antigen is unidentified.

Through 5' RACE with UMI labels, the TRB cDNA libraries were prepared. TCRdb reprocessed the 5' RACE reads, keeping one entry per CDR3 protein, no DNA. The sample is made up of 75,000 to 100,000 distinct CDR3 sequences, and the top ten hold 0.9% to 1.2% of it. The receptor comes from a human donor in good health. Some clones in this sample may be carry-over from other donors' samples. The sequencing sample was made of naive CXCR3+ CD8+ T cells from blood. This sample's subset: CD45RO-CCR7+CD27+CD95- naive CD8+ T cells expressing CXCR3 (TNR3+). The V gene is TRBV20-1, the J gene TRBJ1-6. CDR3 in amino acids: CSVRQPLGSPLHF.